The 26 T cell receptor beta chains reported below all come from one sample, sequenced in a study of cytomegalovirus exposure and HLA in healthy donors. In the PCR, 60 Vbeta and 13 Jbeta primers were used. TCRdb's table, derived via immunoSEQ multiplex PCR, lists solely in-frame clones and lacks some. The sample records 150,000 to 200,000 clones, roughly 87% being singletons. Material: PBMCs. These receptors were taken from a girl aged 10-17 years in good health and CMV-seropositive.

The chain recombines TRBV30 with TRBJ1-1; D possibly corresponds to TRBD1 (6 bases). The CDR3 contains 14 residues. Germline values: CDR1 GTSNPN, CDR2 SVGIG (reference sequence). V was cut by 4 bases and J by 3 bases, with 15 bases left in between. Here the CDR3 DNA reads TGTGCCTGGACTTTCTTTGGGGGCGACACTGAAGCTTTCTTT. Translating it yields CAWTFFGGDTEAFF. Looking up the rest from reference TRBV30 and TRBJ1-1 gives the full variable domain: SQTIHQWPATLVQPVGSPLSLECTVEGTSNPNLYWYRQAAGRGLQLLFYSVGIGQISSEVPQNLSASRPQDRQFILSSKKLLLSDSGFYLCAWTFFGGDTEAFFGQGTRLTVV.

This chain joins TRBV5-4 and TRBJ2-1, with D maybe TRBD1 (6 bases). The V gene's germline CDR1 is SGHNT and CDR2 YYREEE (reference sequence). The CDR3 loop spans 15 amino acids. V was cut by 2 bases and J by 4 bases, with 13 bases left in between. CDR3 DNA: TGTGCCAGCAGCTTTCGAGGACAGAGATACAATGAGCAGTTCTTC. Its translation is CASSFRGQRYNEQFF.

This sequence joins TRBV15 and TRBJ2-1; possibly TRBD2 for D (6 bases). The CDR3 is 15 residues long. Trimming took off 2 bases at V and 6 bases at J, with 14 bases between the two ends. Germline CDR1 reads LNHNV; CDR2 reads YYDKDF (reference sequence). The CDR3 DNA reads as TGTGCCACCAGCAGATCGCGACTAGACTCCAATGAGCAGTTCTTC. The encoded protein is CATSRSRLDSNEQFF.

V usage is TRBV7-2 and J usage is TRBJ2-3; possibly TRBD2 for D (5 bases). CDR3 length: 13 residues. Germline V gives CDR1 SGHTA, CDR2 FQGNSA. V was trimmed by 1 base and J by 3 bases, leaving 5 bases between them. The CDR3 DNA reads as TGTGCCAGCAGCTTAGGAGGGACAGATACGCAGTATTTT. This codes for CASSLGGTDTQYF. Looking up the rest from reference TRBV7-2 and TRBJ2-3 gives the full variable domain: GAGVSQSPSNKVTEKGKDVELRCDPISGHTALYWYRQSLGQGLEFLIYFQGNSAPDKSGLPSDRFSAERTGGSVSTLTIQRTQQEDSAVYLCASSLGGTDTQYFGPGTRLTVL.

This sequence joins TRBV15 and TRBJ1-4; tentative D call: TRBD1 (5 bases). The CDR3 length is 15 residues. The germline V gene encodes CDR1 LNHNV and CDR2 YYDKDF (reference sequence). V gave up 0 bases and J gave up 2 bases, with 7 bases separating them. CDR3 coding DNA: TGTGCCACCAGCAGAGATCGACAGACTAATGAAAAACTGTTTTTT. This encodes CATSRDRQTNEKLFF.

The chain carries TRBV10-3 and TRBJ1-5; D is uncertain. There are 15 residues in the CDR3. Germline CDR1 ENHRY, CDR2 SYGVKD. Trimming removed 4 bases from V and 2 bases from J, with 12 bases in between. The DNA for the CDR3 is TGTGCCATCAGTGCGGGAGCCGAGGGCAATCAGCCCCAGCATTTT. It yields the protein CAISAGAEGNQPQHF.

This rearrangement joins TRBV30 to TRBJ1-1; 8 positions agree with TRBD1. This CDR3 is 14 amino acids long. Germline V lookup: CDR1 GTSNPN, CDR2 SVGIG (reference sequence). The J segment lost 2 bases and the V segment lost 3 bases, leaving 5 bases of the junction unmatched. CDR3 sequence reads: CAWRAGGGNTEAFF. DNA for the CDR3: TGTGCCTGGAGAGCAGGGGGCGGAAACACTGAAGCTTTCTTT.

This chain uses TRBV15 with TRBJ1-3, with unresolved D. The CDR3 sequence is 15 residues long. Trimming left V 3 bases short and J 4 bases short, with 13 bases between. The germline CDR1 and CDR2 sequences are LNHNV and YYDKDF (reference sequence). Here the CDR3 reads CATSSYYIAGNTIYF. In DNA form, the CDR3 reads TGTGCCACCAGCAGTTATTACATAGCCGGAAACACCATATATTTT. Full variable domain (remainder filled in from reference TRBV15 and TRBJ1-3): DAMVIQNPRYQVTQFGKPVTLSCSQTLNHNVMYWYQQKSSQAPKLLFHYYDKDFNNEADTPDNFQSRRPNTSFCFLDIRSPGLGDTAMYLCATSSYYIAGNTIYFGEGSWLTVV.

DNA of the CDR3: TGTGCCAGCAGCTCGCAGATGAACACCGGGGAGCTGTTTTTT. Its translation: CASSSQMNTGELFF. This rearrangement joins TRBV7-3 to TRBJ2-2; unclear D gene. V lost 4 bases and J 1 base, leaving 7 bases between the germline ends. This CDR3 contains 14 residues. Germline CDR1 reads SGHTA; CDR2 reads FQGTGA.

V is TRBV28 and J is TRBJ1-2, with 9 bases aligning to TRBD1. The V and J ends lost 7 bases and 2 bases, in that order; junction bases with no gene match: 5. The CDR3 contains 14 residues. The V gene's germline CDR1 is MDHEN and CDR2 SYDVKM. The CDR3 is CASTRQGENYGYTF. The CDR3 DNA reads as TGTGCCAGCACAAGACAGGGGGAAAACTATGGCTACACCTTC.

V usage is TRBV4-1 and J usage is TRBJ2-1; TRBD1 is a possible D gene (5 bases). The CDR3 extends over 16 amino acids. Germline V lookup: CDR1 MGHRA, CDR2 YSYEKL. V was shortened by 0 bases and J by 4 bases, with 13 bases between the two germline ends. The CDR3 loop is CASSQDSTEAYNEQFF. CDR3 DNA: TGCGCCAGCAGCCAAGATTCGACAGAGGCTTACAATGAGCAGTTCTTC.

Only a few counts were recorded for this clone. The chain recombines TRBV2 with TRBJ2-7, with unresolved D. V shed 2 bases and J shed 6 bases, with 11 bases lying between them. Germline loops: CDR1 SNHLY, CDR2 FYNNEI. CDR3 size: 13 residues. Here the CDR3 DNA reads TGTGCCAGCAGTGAATTGCGGTTATCCGAGCAGTACTTC. Translating it yields CASSELRLSEQYF.

The V gene is TRBV4-2, the J gene TRBJ1-2; D remains ambiguous. Trimming stripped 0 bases from V and 4 bases from J, with 3 bases between. Looked up from germline, CDR1 is LGHNA and CDR2 is YNFKEQ. This CDR3 region has 12 residues. DNA of the CDR3: TGTGCCAGCAGCCAAGACAGCTATGGCTACACCTTC. Protein: CASSQDSYGYTF.

As for this clone: This CDR3 is also generated by other DNA sequences in the sample. This chain connects TRBV28 to TRBJ2-7, with 10 bases that match TRBD1. J gave up 2 bases and V 5 bases, and 6 bases lay outside the gene matches. The CDR3 is 15 amino acids. Germline CDR1 MDHEN, CDR2 SYDVKM. CDR3 amino acids: CASSPPGQGAYEQYF. CDR3 coding DNA: TGTGCCAGCAGTCCACCCGGACAGGGGGCCTACGAGCAGTACTTC.

The chain has TRBV7-3 and TRBJ2-5; 9 positions match TRBD2. CDR3 length: 16 amino acids. The J segment lost 1 base and the V segment lost 2 bases, leaving 5 bases of the junction unmatched. CDR1 and CDR2 (germline): SGHTA, FQGTGA. CDR3 nucleotide sequence: TGTGCCAGCAGCTTAGGTCCAGCGGGGGGCCAAGAGACCCAGTACTTC. This encodes CASSLGPAGGQETQYF.

V and J are TRBV6-5 and TRBJ2-7, with D perhaps TRBD1 (6 bases). This CDR3 is built from 13 residues. CDR1 MNHEY and CDR2 SVGAGI come from the germline V gene. Between the trimmed V and J ends, which lost 6 bases and 2 bases, there was a span of 11 bases. The CDR3 loop is CASSRDKTYEQYF. The DNA for the CDR3 is TGTGCCAGCAGCCGGGACAAAACCTACGAGCAGTACTTC.

The V and J genes are TRBV10-3 and TRBJ1-4; 10 bases map to TRBD1. The junction had 4 bases not matched to a gene; V was cut back by 6 bases and J by 6 bases. This CDR3 has 14 amino acids. The V gene's germline CDR1 is ENHRY and CDR2 SYGVKD. CDR3 in DNA: TGTGCCATCAGCGGGACAGGGGAGGATGAAAAACTGTTTTTT. The encoded protein is CAISGTGEDEKLFF.

This clone was observed a handful of times. The chain links TRBV5-4 to TRBJ2-1; 9 nucleotides agree with TRBD2. V was clipped by 2 bases and J by 7 bases; unmatched bases: 7. The germline gives CDR1 SGHNT, CDR2 YYREEE (reference sequence). The CDR3 consists of 15 residues. The CDR3 sequence is CASSLPAGGSNEQFF. In DNA, the CDR3 is TGTGCCAGCAGCTTACCAGCGGGGGGCAGTAATGAGCAGTTCTTC.

This rearrangement joins TRBV19 to TRBJ1-1; possible D gene TRBD1, 5 bases. Trimming removed 8 bases at V and 4 bases at J, with 8 bases between. Germline loops: CDR1 LNHDA, CDR2 SQIVND (reference sequence). The CDR3 totals 11 residues. CDR3 bases: TGTGCCAGTGGGGCGGCCACTGAAGCTTTCTTT. The encoded protein is CASGAATEAFF.

The rearrangement joins TRBV10-3 to TRBJ1-1, with 11 nucleotides matching TRBD1. The length of the CDR3 is 13 residues. Germline CDR1 is ENHRY and CDR2 is SYGVKD. Trimming at V came to 10 bases and at J to 5 bases, leaving 6 bases not matched to a gene. This CDR3 is CATERDRGTEAFF. CDR3 DNA sequence: TGTGCCACCGAGCGGGACAGGGGGACTGAAGCTTTCTTT.

The genes are TRBV28 and TRBJ2-2; possible D gene TRBD2, 6 bases. The CDR3 covers 16 residues. Germline values: CDR1 MDHEN, CDR2 SYDVKM. Trimming stripped 6 bases from V and 3 bases from J, with 17 bases between. CDR3 bases: TGTGCCAGCAGCCTTCTTGGGGGGATTGACACCGGGGAGCTGTTTTTT. This encodes CASSLLGGIDTGELFF.

By share of the sample, this clone is medium-sized. The CDR3, as DNA: TGCGCCAGCGAGATGAACACTGAAGCTTTCTTT. Translating gives CASEMNTEAFF. The chain combines TRBV10-1 with TRBJ1-1; D remains unclear. Germline CDR1 WNHNN, CDR2 SYGVQD (reference sequence). CDR3 length equals 11 residues. V gave up 8 bases and J gave up 0 bases, with 4 bases separating them.

V and J are TRBV7-2 and TRBJ2-3, with 10 bases identical to TRBD2. The germline V gene encodes CDR1 SGHTA and CDR2 FQGNSA. This CDR3 spans 13 amino acids. V was clipped by 6 bases and J by 5 bases; unmatched bases: 2. The CDR3 region is CASRIAGGDTQYF. The CDR3 nucleotides read TGTGCCAGCAGAATAGCGGGGGGAGATACGCAGTATTTT.

In its sample, this clone was seen a few times. V and J are TRBV2 and TRBJ2-3; D gene unclear. Between the trimmed V and J ends, which lost 2 bases and 4 bases, there was a span of 7 bases. The CDR3 has 13 residues. Looked up from germline, CDR1 is SNHLY and CDR2 is FYNNEI. CDR3: CASSELDADTQYF. In DNA form, the CDR3 reads TGTGCCAGCAGTGAACTAGATGCAGATACGCAGTATTTT.

The V gene is TRBV7-8, the J gene TRBJ1-4; maybe TRBD1 (5 bases). The CDR3 is 15 amino acids. CDR1 is SGHVS and CDR2 is FQNEAQ in the germline V gene. Trimming took off 4 bases at V and 8 bases at J, with 17 bases between the two ends. The CDR3 loop is CASSSLGGLEEKLFF. DNA of the CDR3: TGTGCCAGCAGCTCGTTGGGGGGTTTAGAGGAAAAACTGTTTTTT.

The chain employs TRBV5-1 and TRBJ2-5, with 8 bases fitting TRBD1. The junction had 5 bases not matched to a gene; V was cut back by 2 bases and J by 2 bases. The CDR3 is 15 residues long. CDR1 is SGHRS and CDR2 is YFSETQ in the germline V gene. CDR3 sequence reads: CASSFDNRGQETQYF. In DNA form, the CDR3 reads TGCGCCAGCAGCTTCGACAACAGGGGGCAAGAGACCCAGTACTTC.